The clone carrying this T cell receptor beta chain has ten or more counts. The authors ran a second PCR of about 7 to 12 cycles using a sample-barcoded 5' primer and a J-beta primer mix. TCRdb re-analysed the 5' RACE reads in MiXCR, keeping a single row per CDR3 protein. The sample lists hundreds of thousands of distinct CDR3 sequences, 25% to 30% occurring once. This entry is derived from a study of blood T cells in healthy people across ages. There are 16 residues in the CDR3. The chain links TRBV21-1 to TRBJ2-5; the table's D gene call, TRBD1, was not cross checked with the DNA. TRBV21-1 is tagged as a pseudogene. The clonotype originates from a woman aged 80 or over in good health. Specimen: blood. The CDR3 sequence: CASSSRRTGIRGTQYF. In DNA form, the CDR3 reads TGTGCCAGCAGCAGTCGCAGAACCGGGATCCGGGGGACCCAGTACTTC.